This T cell receptor beta chain was profiled in a study of CD8 T cells in ankylosing spondylitis. Study-wide points: It appeared that ankylosing spondylitis blood was characterized by a TCR beta motif of several highly homologous variants. According to the report, clones linked to the disease were significantly enriched in matched synovial fluid samples taken from ankylosing spondylitis patients.

Regarding this clonotype: Its cognate antigen is unknown.

Molecular-barcoded quantitative 5'-RACE produced these TCR beta libraries. MiXCR was run by TCRdb on the 5' RACE reads, yielding one entry per CDR3 protein. The sample shows about 400,000 distinct CDR3 sequences, about 20% of them seen only once. The CDR3 covers 13 residues. Trimming removed 7 bases from V and 5 bases from J; junction bases left unmatched: 5. The genes are TRBV12-3 or TRBV12-4 and TRBJ2-7, with 10 nucleotides matching TRBD1. The receptor was derived from a male donor with ankylosing spondylitis. Sequencing was done on a sample of blood, either unsorted or a sorted T cell fraction (not recorded which). The CDR3 spells CASNRDRGNEQYF. The DNA of the CDR3 is TGTGCCAGCAACCGGGACAGGGGCAACGAGCAGTACTTC.